Following are 29 T cell receptor beta chains from one sample sequenced in a study of human T cells and chemical hapten exposure. Time point given: patch test 2, 6 weeks after DPC sensitization. As to treatment: therapeutic diphenylcyclopropenone sensitization with weekly scalp DPC. A single record per CDR3 protein comes from TCRdb applying MiXCR to the RACE reads. The sample has under 450,000 distinct CDR3 sequences, roughly 6% seen once. The material sequenced was whole blood, taken in connection with sensitization to the hapten diphenylcyclopropenone (DPC). Receptors originate from a woman under 30 with alopecia areata. Some clones in this sample may be carry-over from other donors' samples.

This clonotype was recorded a few times. The chain employs TRBV4-3 and TRBJ2-1, with TRBD2 matching over 10 bases. Germline V gene sequence: CDR1 LGHNA, CDR2 YSLEER. CDR3 length: 15 residues. Trimming took 3 bases from V and 3 from J; bases not matched to a gene: 2. The CDR3 loop is CASSHASGGYNEQFF. In nucleotides, the CDR3 is TGCGCCAGCAGCCACGCTAGCGGGGGCTACAATGAGCAGTTCTTC.

The chain is built from TRBV20-1 and TRBJ2-1; D ambiguous. The CDR3 loop spans 12 amino acids. The germline CDR1 and CDR2 sequences are DFQATT and SNEGSKA (reference sequence). Trimming cost V 0 bases and J 9 bases, with 9 bases left between them. The CDR3, as DNA: TGCAGTGCTAGAGACCAAGTTCTTGAGCAGTTCTTC. This sequence encodes CSARDQVLEQFF.

This clonotype was observed once. The chain carries TRBV9 and TRBJ2-3, with D hard to call. The CDR3 is 13 amino acids. Germline assignment: CDR1 SGDLS and CDR2 YYNGEE. V dropped 0 bases and J dropped 7 bases, with 9 bases sitting between them. The CDR3 region has the DNA TGTGCCAGCAGCGTAGGGGTGCAATATACGCAGTATTTT. Its protein product is CASSVGVQYTQYF.

This clonotype was recorded at least ten times. The chain uses TRBV9 and TRBJ1-5; TRBD1 aligns across 10 bases. Trimming at V came to 3 bases and at J to 6 bases, leaving 6 bases not matched to a gene. Germline V gene sequence: CDR1 SGDLS, CDR2 YYNGEE. The CDR3 runs 15 residues. The CDR3 DNA reads TGTGCCAGCAGCGCCGGGACAGGGGCGAGTCAGCCCCAGCATTTT. This sequence encodes CASSAGTGASQPQHF.

This clonotype was counted ten times or more. J is TRBJ1-1 and V is TRBV5-6, with TRBD1 as a possible D gene (6 bases). Trimming cost V 1 base and J 0 bases, with 13 bases left between them. The germline gives CDR1 SGHDT, CDR2 YYEEEE. CDR3 size: 16 residues. Written as DNA, the CDR3 is TGTGCCAGCAGCTTGAGACGGGACACGGTGAACACTGAAGCTTTCTTT. Protein: CASSLRRDTVNTEAFF.

This clonotype was counted many times. The rearrangement joins TRBV6-4 to TRBJ2-7, with D unclear. Germline V gene lookup returns CDR1 MRHNA and CDR2 SNTAGT. The CDR3 runs 19 residues. V was shortened by 2 bases and J by 3 bases, with 26 bases between the two germline ends. In DNA, the CDR3 is TGTGCCAGCAGTGACCTTCCGTCGAGTCCCCGGGCCCCGCACTACGAGCAGTACTTC. It translates to CASSDLPSSPRAPHYEQYF.

In this sample, this clonotype turned up many times. The J gene is TRBJ1-1, the V gene TRBV20-1; D is uncertain. CDR1 and CDR2 from the germline V gene are DFQATT and SNEGSKA (reference sequence). Trimming removed 4 bases at V and 7 bases at J, with 22 bases between. The CDR3 contains 15 residues. The CDR3, as DNA: TGCAGTGCTATCCCGGGAGGTCGTCAGACGGGTGAAGCTTTCTTT. Translation gives CSAIPGGRQTGEAFF.

In this sample, this clonotype turned up a few times. V is TRBV9 and J is TRBJ2-7, with D possibly TRBD2 on 6 matching bases. Germline values: CDR1 SGDLS, CDR2 YYNGEE. Trimming cost V 0 bases and J 6 bases, with 16 bases left between them. This CDR3 is built from 15 residues. The CDR3 region is CASSVGSASSGEQYF. The CDR3 DNA reads as TGTGCCAGCAGCGTAGGGTCGGCTAGTAGCGGCGAGCAGTACTTC.

This chain links TRBV28 with TRBJ2-7; D uncertain. The CDR3 extends over 13 amino acids. Germline-derived CDR1 and CDR2 are MDHEN and SYDVKM. The V gene lost 5 bases and the J gene lost 5 bases, with 13 bases spanning the gap. For the CDR3, the DNA is TGTGCCAGCAGTACCTTAGGACGGAACGAGCAGTACTTC. It translates to CASSTLGRNEQYF.

There are a few counts of this clonotype. Here the CDR3 DNA reads TGTGCTAGTGGCGGTACGGGTTGGCTAAACTACGAGCAGTACTTC. This translates into CASGGTGWLNYEQYF. This sequence joins TRBV12-5 and TRBJ2-7; D gene ambiguous. This CDR3 has 15 amino acids. V was clipped by 6 bases and J by 3 bases, with 18 bases between them. Germline loops: CDR1 LGHNT, CDR2 FRNRAP.

The V and J genes are TRBV6-5 and TRBJ2-7, with 8 bases matching TRBD1. V gave up 7 bases and J gave up 2 bases; unmatched junction bases: 4. There are 13 residues in the CDR3. Germline assignment: CDR1 MNHEY and CDR2 SVGAGI. In DNA, the CDR3 is TGTGCCAGCAAGGACAGGGTGACCTACGAGCAGTACTTC. Translating gives CASKDRVTYEQYF.

At least ten counts were recorded for this clonotype. One end of the junction fails to match germline, which may point to a read error. The V gene is TRBV7-7, the J gene TRBJ1-2; no reliable D call. The length of the CDR3 is 15 residues. Germline CDR1 reads SSHAT; CDR2 reads FNYEAQ (reference sequence). CDR3 sequence (DNA): TGTGCTAGCAGCTACTGCCACACCAAAGCCTATGGCTACACCTTC. Protein: CASSYCHTKAYGYTF.

Notes on this clonotype: This may come from a read error, since a much larger clone is one base off. This chain links TRBV7-2 with TRBJ2-1, with D perhaps matching TRBD2 (5 bases). With 3 bases removed from V and 0 bases from J, the gap between germline ends came to 6 bases. The CDR3 covers 14 residues. Germline CDR1 is SGHTA and CDR2 is FQGNSA. For the CDR3, the DNA is TGTGCCAGCAGCTTTGGGAGCTCCTACAATGAGCAGTTCTTC. Translated, it gives CASSFGSSYNEQFF.

This chain links TRBV7-2 with TRBJ2-3; D remains unclear. V lost 1 base and J lost 3, with 8 bases in between. CDR3 size: 14 residues. Germline V gene lookup returns CDR1 SGHTA and CDR2 FQGNSA. As DNA, the CDR3 is TGTGCCAGCAGCTTAGATTGGGGTACAGATACGCAGTATTTT. This gives the protein CASSLDWGTDTQYF.

This clonotype was seen many times. V and J are TRBV6-2 or TRBV6-3 and TRBJ1-2; TRBD1 matches 7 bases. Unmatched junction bases numbered 16, after V lost 7 bases and J lost 2 bases. The CDR3 is 17 amino acids. In germline, CDR1 is MNHEY, CDR2 SVGEGT. CDR3 loop: CASTIPPDRVSNYGYTF. CDR3 nucleotides: TGTGCCAGCACCATCCCCCCCGACAGGGTGTCCAACTATGGCTACACCTTC.

The table lists this clonotype with a few counts. The V call is TRBV7-9, the J call TRBJ2-7; D uncertain. This CDR3 comprises 15 residues. Trimming left V 3 bases short and J 0 bases short, with 12 bases between. CDR1 SEHNR and CDR2 FQNEAQ come from the germline V gene (reference sequence). CDR3 loop: CASSFNTELSYEQYF. The CDR3, as DNA: TGTGCCAGCAGCTTCAACACGGAGCTCTCCTACGAGCAGTACTTC.

In this sample, this clonotype turned up many times. One junction end disagrees with the germline gene, perhaps due to a read error. This chain connects TRBV2 to TRBJ2-7; D may correspond to TRBD1 or TRBD2 (5 bases each). Germline assignment: CDR1 SNHLY and CDR2 FYNNEI. The CDR3 loop spans 15 amino acids. CDR3 sequence reads: CASTESPGPNFEQYF. CDR3 DNA sequence: TGTGCCAGCACTGAATCGCCGGGACCGAACTTCGAGCAGTACTTC.

The V call is TRBV14, the J call TRBJ2-6; tentatively, D is TRBD1 (5 bases). From germline, CDR1 is SGHDN and CDR2 FVKESK. The CDR3 consists of 18 residues. Trimming shortened V by 1 base and J by 1 base, and 14 bases separated the two germline ends. CDR3 nucleotide sequence: TGTGCCAGCAGCCAAGGTAACAGACAGTTTTCTGGGGCCAACGTCCTGACTTTC. Translation: CASSQGNRQFSGANVLTF.

This sequence joins TRBV24-1 and TRBJ2-3; weak D call: TRBD2 (5 bases). The CDR3 is 11 residues long. Germline CDR1 and CDR2: KGHDR and SFDVKD. Trimming took 6 bases from V and 6 from J, leaving 6 bases between them. The CDR3 reads CATSSGDTQYF. CDR3 nucleotide sequence: TGTGCCACCAGTTCGGGGGATACGCAGTATTTT.

The sample holds many counts of this clonotype. The chain joins TRBV29-1 to TRBJ1-2; D is possibly TRBD1 (6 bases). The CDR3 length is 11 residues. Germline V CDR1 and CDR2: SQVTM, ANQGSEA. V shed 5 bases and J shed 5 bases, with 9 bases lying between them. The CDR3, as DNA: TGCAGCGTTTCAGGGGCTTATGGCTACACCTTC. It codes for CSVSGAYGYTF. The whole variable domain, remainder taken from reference TRBV29-1 and TRBJ1-2, is SAVISQKPSRDICQRGTSLTIQCQVDSQVTMMFWYRQQPGQSLTLIATANQGSEATYESGFVIDKFPISRPNLTFSTLTVSNMSPEDSSIYLCSVSGAYGYTFGSGTRLTVV.

Details on this clonotype: A read error may be the cause here, since a much bigger clone is one base away. V gene TRBV29-1 combines with J gene TRBJ1-3; D is ambiguous. Trimming took 7 bases from V and 2 from J, leaving 9 bases between them. Germline lookup yields CDR1 SQVTM and CDR2 ANQGSEA. The CDR3 has 12 residues. The CDR3 nucleotides read TGCAGCGCTGCGTGTGCTGGAAACACCATATATTTT. It specifies CSAACAGNTIYF.

The rearrangement uses TRBV3-1 and TRBJ1-1, with 11 positions matching TRBD1. Germline lookup yields CDR1 LGHDT and CDR2 YNNKEL (reference sequence). Germline trimming cut 2 bases from V and 7 bases from J; bases unmatched to any gene: 12. The CDR3 has 17 amino acids. This CDR3 is CASSQSPGQGATNEAFF. DNA of the CDR3: TGTGCCAGCAGCCAAAGTCCCGGACAGGGGGCAACTAATGAAGCTTTCTTT.

This clonotype was recorded at least ten times. The chain uses TRBV20-1 and TRBJ2-3, with D perhaps being TRBD1 or TRBD2 (5 bases each). The CDR3 sequence is 15 residues long. V lost 3 bases to trimming and J lost 10 bases, with 23 bases between them. CDR1 is DFQATT, CDR2 SNEGSKA, per germline (reference sequence). The CDR3 region has the DNA TGCAGTGCTAGGGGGACGCTCTCCGGGGAGATCTCGCAGTATTTT. This sequence encodes CSARGTLSGEISQYF.

This clonotype has at least ten counts. V is TRBV29-1 and J is TRBJ2-3, with D perhaps TRBD1 (5 bases). CDR1 is SQVTM and CDR2 is ANQGSEA in the germline V gene. The CDR3 sequence is 14 residues long. V was trimmed by 7 bases and J by 1 base, leaving 15 bases between them. CDR3 protein: CSATDTGRTDTQYF. The CDR3 DNA reads TGCAGCGCCACAGATACAGGCCGCACAGATACGCAGTATTTT.

There are a few counts of this clonotype. The chain employs TRBV3-1 and TRBJ2-2, with D tentatively TRBD2 (5 bases). Trimming cost V 1 base and J 2 bases, with 11 bases left between them. Germline lookup yields CDR1 LGHDT and CDR2 YNNKEL (reference sequence). The CDR3 length is 16 residues. The CDR3 is CASSQGGWGNTGELFF. The CDR3 coding sequence is TGTGCCAGCAGCCAAGGCGGGTGGGGTAACACCGGGGAGCTGTTTTTT.

This chain connects TRBV20-1 to TRBJ2-1; 8 bases match TRBD2. This CDR3 is 15 amino acids long. CDR1 is DFQATT and CDR2 is SNEGSKA in the germline V gene (reference sequence). J gave up 9 bases and V 7 bases, and 17 bases lay outside the gene matches. CDR3 in DNA: TGCAGTGTTCCCTTACCGGGACTAGATTCGGGTGAGCAGTTCTTC. This translates into CSVPLPGLDSGEQFF.

This clonotype appeared many times. This rearrangement joins TRBV6-5 to TRBJ2-5; tentatively, D is TRBD1 (7 bases). This CDR3 is 15 amino acids long. V dropped 5 bases and J dropped 1 base, with 14 bases sitting between them. Germline CDR1 is MNHEY and CDR2 is SVGAGI. CDR3 coding DNA: TGTGCCAGCAGTCGAACAGGGGACTCCCAAGAGACCCAGTACTTC. Amino acids: CASSRTGDSQETQYF.

The J gene is TRBJ2-5, the V gene TRBV15; D may correspond to TRBD1 or TRBD2 (5 bases each). V lost 5 bases and J lost 3, with 13 bases in between. The germline V gene encodes CDR1 LNHNV and CDR2 YYDKDF (reference sequence). CDR3 size: 14 residues. This chain's CDR3 is CATSHGGRKETQYF. The DNA for the CDR3 is TGTGCCACCAGCCATGGGGGAAGAAAAGAGACCCAGTACTTC.

This clonotype was seen a handful of times. The J gene is TRBJ2-5, the V gene TRBV4-3; 7 positions match TRBD1. Per germline, CDR1 LGHNA and CDR2 YSLEER. Trimming cost V 3 bases and J 2 bases; bases outside gene matches: 0. This CDR3 has 13 amino acids. DNA for the CDR3: TGCGCCAGCAGCCAGGGACAGCAAGAGACCCAGTACTTC. It translates to CASSQGQQETQYF.